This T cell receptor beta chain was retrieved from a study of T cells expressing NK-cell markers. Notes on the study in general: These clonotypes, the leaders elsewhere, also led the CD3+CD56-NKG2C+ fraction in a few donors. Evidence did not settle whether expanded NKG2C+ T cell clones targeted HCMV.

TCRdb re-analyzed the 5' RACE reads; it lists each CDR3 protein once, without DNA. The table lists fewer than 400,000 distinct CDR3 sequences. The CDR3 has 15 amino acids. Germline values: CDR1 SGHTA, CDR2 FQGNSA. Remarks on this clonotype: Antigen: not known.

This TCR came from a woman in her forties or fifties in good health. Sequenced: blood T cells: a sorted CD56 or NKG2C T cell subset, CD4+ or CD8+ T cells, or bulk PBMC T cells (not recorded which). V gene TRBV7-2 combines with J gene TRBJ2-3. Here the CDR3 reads CASSLAIGETDTQYF.